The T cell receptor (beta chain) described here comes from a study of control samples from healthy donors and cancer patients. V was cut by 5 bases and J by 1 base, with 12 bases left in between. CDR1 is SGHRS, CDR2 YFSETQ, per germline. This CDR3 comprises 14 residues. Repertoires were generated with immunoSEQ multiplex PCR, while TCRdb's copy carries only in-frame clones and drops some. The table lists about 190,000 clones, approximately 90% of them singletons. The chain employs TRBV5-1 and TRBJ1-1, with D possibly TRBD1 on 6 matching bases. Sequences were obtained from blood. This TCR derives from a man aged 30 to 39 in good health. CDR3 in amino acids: CASSTPQGNTEAFF. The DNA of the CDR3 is TGCGCCAGCAGTACACCACAGGGGAACACTGAAGCTTTCTTT.